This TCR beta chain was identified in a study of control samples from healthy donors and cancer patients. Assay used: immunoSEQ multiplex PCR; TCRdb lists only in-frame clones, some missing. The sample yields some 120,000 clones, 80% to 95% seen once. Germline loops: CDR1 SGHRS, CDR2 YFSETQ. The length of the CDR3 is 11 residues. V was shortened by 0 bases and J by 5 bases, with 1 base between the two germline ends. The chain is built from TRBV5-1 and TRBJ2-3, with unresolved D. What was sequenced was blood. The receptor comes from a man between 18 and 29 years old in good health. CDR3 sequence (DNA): TGCGCCAGCAGCTTGGGAGATACGCAGTATTTT. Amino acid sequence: CASSLGDTQYF.